These 20 T cell receptor beta chains originate from one sample sequenced in a study of glioma-infiltrating T cells. Amplification of TCR alpha and beta CDR3 regions from RNA used iRepertoire nested multiplex PCR. TCRdb recomputed calls from the multiplex PCR reads with MiXCR, one row per CDR3 protein. The table includes approximately 190,000 distinct CDR3 sequences, roughly 32% detected once. Sequencing was done on a sample of glioma tissue, nonneoplastic brain tissue, or PBMCs (not recorded which). All receptors come from a human donor with low-grade glioma or glioblastoma, undergoing nonglioma brain surgery, or in good health (not recorded which).

As to this clonotype: A clone one base away is much larger, so this may be a read error. This sequence joins TRBV2 and TRBJ2-1, with no clear D. The length of the CDR3 is 11 residues. Germline V gene lookup returns CDR1 SNHLY and CDR2 FYNNEI. The DNA of the CDR3 is TGTGCCAGCAGTGAAGAGAATGGGCAGTTCTTC. Protein sequence: CASSEENGQFF.

V usage is TRBV7-3 and J usage is TRBJ2-3; weak D call: TRBD2 (6 bases). In germline, CDR1 is SGHTA, CDR2 FQGTGA. The CDR3 covers 16 residues. The V and J ends lost 2 bases and 0 bases respectively, with 12 bases between them. CDR3 coding DNA: TGTGCCAGCAGCTTATTCCCTAGCGAAAGCACAGATACGCAGTATTTT. Translation: CASSLFPSESTDTQYF.

This clonotype was counted between two and nine times. This chain uses TRBV4-1 with TRBJ1-5; tentatively, D is TRBD1 (6 bases). Per the germline V gene, CDR1 is MGHRA and CDR2 is YSYEKL. CDR3 length equals 18 residues. V was shortened by 1 base and J by 2 bases, with 18 bases between the two germline ends. DNA of the CDR3: TGCGCCAGCAGCCAAGGTAGGCAGGGGCAAATACGCAATCAGCCCCAGCATTTT. This translates into CASSQGRQGQIRNQPQHF.

Worth noting for this clonotype: With a much larger clone just one base away, this may be a read error. The V call is TRBV2, the J call TRBJ1-5; D is undetermined. The V end was cut by 7 bases, the J end by 1 base, with 17 bases between. Germline V CDR1 and CDR2: SNHLY, FYNNEI. This CDR3 spans 16 amino acids. CDR3 loop: CASKTGSGASNQPQHF. CDR3 in DNA: TGTGCCAGCAAAACCGGGTCAGGAGCAAGCAATCAGCCCCAGCATTTT. Drawing the rest from reference TRBV2 and TRBJ1-5, the complete variable domain is EPEVTQTPSHQVTQMGQEVILRCVPISNHLYFYWYRQILGQKVEFLVSFYNNEISEKSEIFDDQFSVERPDGSNFTLKIRSTKLEDSAMYFCASKTGSGASNQPQHFGDGTRLSIL.

V is TRBV6-4 and J is TRBJ2-1; TRBD2 might be the D (5 bases). V dropped 0 bases and J dropped 7 bases, with 13 bases sitting between them. CDR1 is MRHNA, CDR2 SNTAGT, per germline. The CDR3 totals 15 residues. This CDR3 reads CASSDSGRTGNEQFF. The CDR3 coding sequence is TGTGCCAGCAGTGACTCCGGCAGGACGGGGAATGAGCAGTTCTTC.

Turning to this clonotype: A much larger clone lies a single base off, so this may be a read error. This chain connects TRBV12-3 or TRBV12-4 to TRBJ1-1, with D perhaps matching TRBD1 (6 bases). CDR3 length: 13 residues. Between the trimmed V and J ends, which lost 7 bases and 4 bases, there was a span of 13 bases. The CDR3 is CASTKGGSTEAFF. The CDR3 nucleotides read TGTGCCAGCACCAAAGGGGGGAGCACTGAAGCTTTCTTT.

This clonotype has just one count. Just one base apart from a much larger clone, this may be a read error. The chain carries TRBV29-1 and TRBJ2-1, with D hard to call. The CDR3 has 13 residues. The germline V and J ends were trimmed by 4 bases and 8 bases, with 15 bases remaining between them. Germline V CDR1 and CDR2: SQVTM, ANQGSEA. CDR3 amino acids: CSVAILSNDEQFF. The CDR3 DNA reads as TGCAGCGTTGCCATCTTATCCAACGATGAGCAGTTCTTC.

V gene TRBV9 combines with J gene TRBJ2-5; possible D gene TRBD2, 5 bases. Trimming cost V 0 bases and J 1 base, with 13 bases left between them. The CDR3 length is 16 residues. The germline V gene has CDR1 SGDLS and CDR2 YYNGEE. DNA of the CDR3: TGTGCCAGCAGCGTAGGGAGGCTCCCAACCCAAGAGACCCAGTACTTC. It is translated as CASSVGRLPTQETQYF.

This clonotype came up many times. CDR3 coding DNA: TGCAGTGCTAGAGGAGCGCAGATCACAGATACGCAGTATTTT. It encodes CSARGAQITDTQYF. This chain links TRBV20-1 with TRBJ2-3, with D unresolved. Trimming shortened V by 1 base and J by 2 bases, and 10 bases separated the two germline ends. The germline V gene has CDR1 DFQATT and CDR2 SNEGSKA (reference sequence). The CDR3 runs to 14 residues.

This clonotype was seen ten or more times. The chain is built from TRBV2 and TRBJ1-5; no reliable D call. Trimming pared 6 bases from V and 2 bases from J, leaving 17 bases between. The CDR3 runs to 16 residues. Germline lookup yields CDR1 SNHLY and CDR2 FYNNEI. The CDR3 nucleotides read TGTGCCAGCAGGCCCCCCGCGTCCTCGGGCAATCAGCCCCAGCATTTT. This gives the protein CASRPPASSGNQPQHF.

There are many counts of this clonotype. The chain is built from TRBV28 and TRBJ2-1; maybe TRBD1 (6 bases). This CDR3 is built from 16 residues. Germline loops: CDR1 MDHEN, CDR2 SYDVKM. Trimming shortened V by 7 bases and J by 7 bases, and 23 bases separated the two germline ends. The CDR3 loop is CASTRRLGGAKNEQFF. CDR3 DNA sequence: TGTGCCAGCACTCGCCGTCTAGGGGGTGCCAAGAATGAGCAGTTCTTC.

On this clonotype itself: One junction end does not reproduce the germline sequence, and a read error may be involved. The chain recombines TRBV20-1 with TRBJ2-7, with 12 bases aligning to TRBD2. Germline V gene sequence: CDR1 DFQATT, CDR2 SNEGSKA (reference sequence). This CDR3 region has 15 residues. DNA of the CDR3: TGCAGTGCTAGGGGGACTAGCGGGTCCTCCTACGAGCGGTACTTC. Translating it yields CSARGTSGSSYERYF.

The chain couples TRBV7-2 to TRBJ2-1, with D unclear. Trimming pared 5 bases from V and 13 bases from J, leaving 21 bases between. The CDR3 totals 14 residues. From germline, CDR1 is SGHTA and CDR2 FQGNSA. CDR3 in amino acids: CASSLNGEQETQFF. As DNA, the CDR3 is TGTGCCAGCAGCCTAAATGGAGAGCAAGAGACCCAGTTCTTC.

The chain is built from TRBV29-1 and TRBJ2-5; D unresolved. This CDR3 has 11 residues. Germline V gene data show CDR1 as SQVTM and CDR2 as ANQGSEA. The V gene lost 4 bases and the J gene lost 1 base, with 4 bases spanning the gap. CDR3 sequence (DNA): TGCAGCGTTGCGTCCCAAGAGACCCAGTACTTC. Its translation is CSVASQETQYF. Complete variable domain (other parts from reference TRBV29-1 and TRBJ2-5): SAVISQKPSRDICQRGTSLTIQCQVDSQVTMMFWYRQQPGQSLTLIATANQGSEATYESGFVIDKFPISRPNLTFSTLTVSNMSPEDSSIYLCSVASQETQYFGPGTRLLVL.

This clonotype was observed many times. CDR3 DNA: TGTGCCACCAGGGGGACAGGGGGAGGAGGAGCTTTCTTT. Translated: CATRGTGGGGAFF. The V call is TRBV24-1, the J call TRBJ1-1; 11 bases align to TRBD1. The CDR3 loop spans 13 amino acids. V shed 7 bases and J 10 bases; nucleotides not matched to a gene: 7. CDR1 is KGHDR and CDR2 is SFDVKD in the germline V gene.

This clonotype was observed many times. This sequence joins TRBV10-3 and TRBJ2-7; D ambiguous. Germline values: CDR1 ENHRY, CDR2 SYGVKD. Deletions cut 8 bases from V and 0 bases from J, with 5 bases between. The length of the CDR3 is 11 residues. CDR3 in amino acids: CAIRSSYEQYF. The CDR3, as DNA: TGTGCCATCCGAAGCTCCTACGAGCAGTACTTC.

V is TRBV20-1 and J is TRBJ2-3; 13 bases are shared with TRBD2. CDR1 is DFQATT, CDR2 SNEGSKA, per germline (reference sequence). V shed 8 bases and J 2 bases; nucleotides not matched to a gene: 4. The CDR3 is 14 residues long. The CDR3 sequence is CSPGLAGNTDTQYF. The CDR3 nucleotides read TGCAGTCCGGGACTAGCGGGGAACACAGATACGCAGTATTTT.

The V and J genes are TRBV19 and TRBJ2-5, with TRBD2 as a possible D gene (5 bases). CDR1 and CDR2 from the germline V gene are LNHDA and SQIVND (reference sequence). V was cut by 2 bases and J by 5 bases, with 9 bases left in between. The CDR3 is made up of 13 amino acids. CDR3 bases: TGTGCCAGTAGTATAAGAAGGGAGGAGACCCAGTACTTC. This gives the protein CASSIRREETQYF.

This clonotype was found many times. The rearrangement joins TRBV27 to TRBJ2-1; TRBD2 is a possible D gene (5 bases). The CDR3 has 14 amino acids. The ends were cut back, 8 bases at V and 0 bases at J, with 11 bases in the middle. Germline lookup yields CDR1 MNHEY and CDR2 SMNVEV (reference sequence). The CDR3 here is CASRGLSSYNEQFF. CDR3 in DNA: TGTGCCAGCCGAGGACTGAGCTCCTACAATGAGCAGTTCTTC.

The rearrangement links TRBV3-1 to TRBJ2-5; the D is unclear. With 0 bases removed from V and 5 bases from J, the gap between germline ends came to 10 bases. This CDR3 comprises 14 residues. CDR1 and CDR2 (germline): LGHDT, YNNKEL (reference sequence). CDR3 region: CASSQEVRRETQYF. The CDR3 DNA reads as TGTGCCAGCAGCCAAGAGGTCCGCCGGGAGACCCAGTACTTC.